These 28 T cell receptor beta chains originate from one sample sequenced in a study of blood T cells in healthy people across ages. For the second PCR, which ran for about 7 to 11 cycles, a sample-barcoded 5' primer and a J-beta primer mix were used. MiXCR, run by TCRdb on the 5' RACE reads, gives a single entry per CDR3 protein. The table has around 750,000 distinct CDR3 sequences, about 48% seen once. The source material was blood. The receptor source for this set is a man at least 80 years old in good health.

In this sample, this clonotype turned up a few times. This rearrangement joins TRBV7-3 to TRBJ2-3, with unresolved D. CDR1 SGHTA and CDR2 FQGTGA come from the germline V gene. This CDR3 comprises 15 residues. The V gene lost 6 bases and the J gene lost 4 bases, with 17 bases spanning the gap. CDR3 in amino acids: CASSPIRSTADTQYF. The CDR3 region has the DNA TGTGCCAGCAGTCCCATCAGGAGTACAGCAGATACGCAGTATTTT. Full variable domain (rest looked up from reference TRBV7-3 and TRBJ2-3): GAGVSQTPSNKVTEKGKYVELRCDPISGHTALYWYRQSLGQGPEFLIYFQGTGAADDSGLPNDRFFAVRPEGSVSTLKIQRTERGDSAVYLCASSPIRSTADTQYFGPGTRLTVL.

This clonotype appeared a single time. This chain's CDR3 is CASSPGTDREQYF. CDR3 bases: TGTGCCAGCTCACCGGGGACAGACCGTGAGCAGTACTTC. The chain has TRBV18 and TRBJ2-7; 7 nucleotides match TRBD1. This CDR3 comprises 13 residues. V gave up 3 bases and J gave up 7 bases; unmatched junction bases: 6. Germline V gene data show CDR1 as KGHSH and CDR2 as LQKENI.

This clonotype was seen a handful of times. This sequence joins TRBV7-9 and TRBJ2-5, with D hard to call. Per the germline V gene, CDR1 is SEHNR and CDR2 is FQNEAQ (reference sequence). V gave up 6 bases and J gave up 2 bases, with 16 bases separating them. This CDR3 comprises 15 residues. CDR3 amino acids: CASRQSFGIQETQYF. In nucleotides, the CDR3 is TGTGCCAGCAGACAATCGTTTGGCATTCAAGAGACCCAGTACTTC.

The CDR3, as DNA: TGTGCCAGCAGGAAGGGTTCCGGGGCCAACGTCCTGACTTTC. It translates to CASRKGSGANVLTF. The chain uses TRBV12-3 or TRBV12-4 and TRBJ2-6; D is undetermined. This CDR3 is 14 amino acids long. V lost 6 bases and J 4 bases, leaving 10 bases between the germline ends.

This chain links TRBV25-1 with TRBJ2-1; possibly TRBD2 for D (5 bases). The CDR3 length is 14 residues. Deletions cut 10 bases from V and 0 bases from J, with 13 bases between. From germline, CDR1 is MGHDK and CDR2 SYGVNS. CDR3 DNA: TGTGCCACTAGGACTCCAGGCTCCTACAATGAGCAGTTCTTC. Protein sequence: CATRTPGSYNEQFF.

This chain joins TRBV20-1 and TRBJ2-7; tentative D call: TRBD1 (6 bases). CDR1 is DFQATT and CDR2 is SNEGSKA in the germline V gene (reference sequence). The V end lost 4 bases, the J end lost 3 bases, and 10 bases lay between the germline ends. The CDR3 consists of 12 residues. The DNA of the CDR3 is TGCAGTGCTACTACAGGGTACTACGAGCAGTACTTC. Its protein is CSATTGYYEQYF.

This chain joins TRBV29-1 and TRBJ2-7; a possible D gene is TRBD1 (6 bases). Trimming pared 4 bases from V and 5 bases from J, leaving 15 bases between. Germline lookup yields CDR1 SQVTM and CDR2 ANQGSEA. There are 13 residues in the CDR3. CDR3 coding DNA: TGCAGCGTTGGGGACCCAGGGGACCACGAGCAGTACTTC. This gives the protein CSVGDPGDHEQYF.

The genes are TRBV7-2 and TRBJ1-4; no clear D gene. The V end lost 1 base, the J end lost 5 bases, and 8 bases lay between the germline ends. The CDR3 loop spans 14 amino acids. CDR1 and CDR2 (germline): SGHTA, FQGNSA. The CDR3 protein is CASSLGGGNEKLFF. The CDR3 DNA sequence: TGTGCCAGCAGCTTAGGGGGTGGCAATGAAAAACTGTTTTTT.

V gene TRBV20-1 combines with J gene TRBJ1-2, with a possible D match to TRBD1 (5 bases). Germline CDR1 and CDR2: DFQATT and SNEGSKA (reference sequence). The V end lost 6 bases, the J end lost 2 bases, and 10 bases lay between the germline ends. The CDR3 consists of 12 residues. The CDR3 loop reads CSAKQDNYGYTF. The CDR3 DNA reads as TGCAGTGCAAAACAGGACAACTATGGCTACACCTTC.

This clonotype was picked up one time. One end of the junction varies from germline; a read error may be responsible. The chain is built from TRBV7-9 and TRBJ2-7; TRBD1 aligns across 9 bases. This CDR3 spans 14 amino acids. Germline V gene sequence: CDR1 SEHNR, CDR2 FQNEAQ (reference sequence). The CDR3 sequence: CSSSRGTGNNEQYF. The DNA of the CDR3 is TGTTCCAGCAGCCGGGGGACAGGGAACAACGAGCAGTACTTC.

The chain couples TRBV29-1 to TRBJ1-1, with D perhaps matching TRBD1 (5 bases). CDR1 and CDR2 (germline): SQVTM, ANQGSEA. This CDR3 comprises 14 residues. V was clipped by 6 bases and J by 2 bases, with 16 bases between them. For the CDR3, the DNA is TGCAGCGTAAGGAAGGGACGGCAAAACACTGAAGCTTTCTTT. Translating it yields CSVRKGRQNTEAFF.

The CDR3 spells CSATGGKTHEQFF. The CDR3 region has the DNA TGCAGTGCTACAGGGGGTAAAACCCATGAGCAGTTCTTC. The chain has TRBV20-1 and TRBJ2-1; 7 nucleotides match TRBD1. Germline V gives CDR1 DFQATT, CDR2 SNEGSKA (reference sequence). After removal of 4 bases from V and 8 bases from J, the junction contained 8 bases not matched to a gene. CDR3 length equals 13 residues.

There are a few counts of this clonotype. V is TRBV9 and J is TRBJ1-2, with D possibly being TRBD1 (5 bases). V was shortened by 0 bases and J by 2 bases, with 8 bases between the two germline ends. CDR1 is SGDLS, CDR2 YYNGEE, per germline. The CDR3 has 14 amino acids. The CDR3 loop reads CASSVEEGNYGYTF. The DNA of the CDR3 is TGTGCCAGCAGCGTAGAGGAGGGGAACTATGGCTACACCTTC.

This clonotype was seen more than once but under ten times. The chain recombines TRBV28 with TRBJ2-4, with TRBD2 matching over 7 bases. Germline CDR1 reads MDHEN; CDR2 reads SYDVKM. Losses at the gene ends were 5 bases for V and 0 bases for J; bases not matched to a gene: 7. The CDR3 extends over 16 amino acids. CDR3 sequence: CASSADAGVAKNIQYF. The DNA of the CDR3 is TGTGCCAGCAGTGCCGACGCGGGGGTAGCCAAAAACATTCAGTACTTC.

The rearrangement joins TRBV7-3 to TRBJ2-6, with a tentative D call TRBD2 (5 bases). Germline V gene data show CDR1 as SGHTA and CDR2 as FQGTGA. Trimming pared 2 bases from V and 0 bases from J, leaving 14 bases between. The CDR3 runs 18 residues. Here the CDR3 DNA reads TGTGCCAGCAGCTTAGGGTTTGGGAGCAACTCTGGGGCCAACGTCCTGACTTTC. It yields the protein CASSLGFGSNSGANVLTF.

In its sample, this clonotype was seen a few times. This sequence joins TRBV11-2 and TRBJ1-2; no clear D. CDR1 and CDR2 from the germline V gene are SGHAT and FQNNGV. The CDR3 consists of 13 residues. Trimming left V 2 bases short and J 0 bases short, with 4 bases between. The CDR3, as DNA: TGTGCCAGCAGCTTACAGCCTAACTATGGCTACACCTTC. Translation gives CASSLQPNYGYTF.

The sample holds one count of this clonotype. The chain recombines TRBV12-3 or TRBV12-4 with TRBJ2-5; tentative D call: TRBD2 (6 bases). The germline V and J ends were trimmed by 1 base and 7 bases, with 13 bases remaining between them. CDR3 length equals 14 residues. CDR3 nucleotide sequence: TGTGCCAGCAGTTTAGGTCTTCCCGGGGGGACCCAGTACTTC. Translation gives CASSLGLPGGTQYF.

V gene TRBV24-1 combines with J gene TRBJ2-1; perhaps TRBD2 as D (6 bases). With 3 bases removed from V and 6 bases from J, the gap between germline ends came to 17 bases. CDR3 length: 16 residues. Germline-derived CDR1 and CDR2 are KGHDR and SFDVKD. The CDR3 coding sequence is TGTGCCACCAGTGATGCGGGGCCTCCTCGGCCCAATGAGCAGTTCTTC. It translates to CATSDAGPPRPNEQFF.

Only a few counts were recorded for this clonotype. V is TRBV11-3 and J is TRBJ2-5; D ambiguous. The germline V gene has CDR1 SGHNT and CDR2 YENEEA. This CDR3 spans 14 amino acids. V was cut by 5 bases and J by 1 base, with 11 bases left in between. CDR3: CASSPGATQETQYF. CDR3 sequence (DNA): TGTGCCAGCAGCCCGGGCGCCACCCAAGAGACCCAGTACTTC.

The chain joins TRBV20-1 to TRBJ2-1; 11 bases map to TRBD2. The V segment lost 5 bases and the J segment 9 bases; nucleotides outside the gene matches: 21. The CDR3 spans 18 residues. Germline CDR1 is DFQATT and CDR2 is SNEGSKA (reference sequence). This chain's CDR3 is CSAHSYASRTSGFSEQFF. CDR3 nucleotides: TGCAGTGCTCACTCATATGCAAGCCGGACTAGCGGGTTCAGTGAGCAGTTCTTC.

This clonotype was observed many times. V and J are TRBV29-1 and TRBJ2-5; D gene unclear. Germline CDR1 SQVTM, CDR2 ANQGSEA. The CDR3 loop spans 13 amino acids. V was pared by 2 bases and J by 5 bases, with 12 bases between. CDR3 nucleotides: TGCAGCGTTGAATTCATGGTGGGGGAGACCCAGTACTTC. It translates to CSVEFMVGETQYF.

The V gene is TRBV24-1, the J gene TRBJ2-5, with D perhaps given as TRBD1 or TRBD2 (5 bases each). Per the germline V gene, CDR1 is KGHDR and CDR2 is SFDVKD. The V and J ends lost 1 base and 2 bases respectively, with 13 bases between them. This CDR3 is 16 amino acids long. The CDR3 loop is CATSDFYSEGQETQYF. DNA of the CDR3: TGTGCCACCAGTGATTTTTACAGTGAGGGGCAAGAGACCCAGTACTTC.

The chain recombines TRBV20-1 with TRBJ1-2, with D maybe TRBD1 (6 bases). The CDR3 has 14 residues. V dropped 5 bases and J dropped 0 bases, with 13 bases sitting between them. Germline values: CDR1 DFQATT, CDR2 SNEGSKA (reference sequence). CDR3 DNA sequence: TGCAGTGCTGGGCGCCAGGGGCCTAACTATGGCTACACCTTC. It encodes CSAGRQGPNYGYTF.

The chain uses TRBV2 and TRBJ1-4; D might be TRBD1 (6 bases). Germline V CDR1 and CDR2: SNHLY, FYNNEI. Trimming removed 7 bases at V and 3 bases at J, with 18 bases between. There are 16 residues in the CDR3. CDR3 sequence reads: CASKIEGGPANEKLFF. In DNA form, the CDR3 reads TGTGCCAGCAAGATCGAAGGGGGGCCGGCTAATGAAAAACTGTTTTTT.

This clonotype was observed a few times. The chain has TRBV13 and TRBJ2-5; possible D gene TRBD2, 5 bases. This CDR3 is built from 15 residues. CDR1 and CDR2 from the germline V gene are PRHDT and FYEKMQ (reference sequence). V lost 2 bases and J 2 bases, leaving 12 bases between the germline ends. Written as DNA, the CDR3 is TGTGCCAGCAGCTTAAAACGGGATGGGCAAGAGACCCAGTACTTC. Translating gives CASSLKRDGQETQYF.

The CDR3: CAWRGANYGYTF. CDR3 in DNA: TGTGCCTGGAGGGGGGCGAACTATGGCTACACCTTC. The chain is built from TRBV30 and TRBJ1-2; possible D gene TRBD1, 6 bases. There are 12 residues in the CDR3. Germline assignment: CDR1 GTSNPN and CDR2 SVGIG (reference sequence). Between the trimmed V and J ends, which lost 3 bases and 2 bases, there was a span of 7 bases.

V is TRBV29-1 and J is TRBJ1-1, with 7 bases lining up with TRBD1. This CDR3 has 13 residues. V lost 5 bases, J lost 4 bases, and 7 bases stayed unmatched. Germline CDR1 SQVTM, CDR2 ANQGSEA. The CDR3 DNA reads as TGCAGCGTTCACAGGGGATCGAGCACTGAAGCTTTCTTT. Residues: CSVHRGSSTEAFF.

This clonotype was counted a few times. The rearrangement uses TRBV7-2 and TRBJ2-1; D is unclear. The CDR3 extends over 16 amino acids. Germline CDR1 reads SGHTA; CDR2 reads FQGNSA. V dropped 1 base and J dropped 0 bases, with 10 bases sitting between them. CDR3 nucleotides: TGTGCCAGCAGCTTAGTGGCCCAATCCTCCTACAATGAGCAGTTCTTC. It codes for CASSLVAQSSYNEQFF.